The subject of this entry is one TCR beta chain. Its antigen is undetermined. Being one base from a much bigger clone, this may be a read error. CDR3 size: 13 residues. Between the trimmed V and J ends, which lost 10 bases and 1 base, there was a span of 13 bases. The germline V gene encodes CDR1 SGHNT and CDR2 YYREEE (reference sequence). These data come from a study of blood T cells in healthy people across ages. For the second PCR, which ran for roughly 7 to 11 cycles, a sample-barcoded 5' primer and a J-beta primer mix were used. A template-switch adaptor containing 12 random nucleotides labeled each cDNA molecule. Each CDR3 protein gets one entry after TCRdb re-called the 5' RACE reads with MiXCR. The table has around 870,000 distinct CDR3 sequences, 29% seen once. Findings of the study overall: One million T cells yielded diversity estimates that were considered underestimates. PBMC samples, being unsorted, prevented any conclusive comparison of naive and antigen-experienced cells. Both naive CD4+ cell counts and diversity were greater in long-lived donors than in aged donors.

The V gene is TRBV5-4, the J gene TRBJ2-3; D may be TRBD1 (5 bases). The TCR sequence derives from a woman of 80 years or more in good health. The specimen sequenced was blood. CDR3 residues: CAPDTRGTDTQYF. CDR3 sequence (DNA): TGTGCCCCGGACACCCGAGGCACAGATACGCAGTATTTT.